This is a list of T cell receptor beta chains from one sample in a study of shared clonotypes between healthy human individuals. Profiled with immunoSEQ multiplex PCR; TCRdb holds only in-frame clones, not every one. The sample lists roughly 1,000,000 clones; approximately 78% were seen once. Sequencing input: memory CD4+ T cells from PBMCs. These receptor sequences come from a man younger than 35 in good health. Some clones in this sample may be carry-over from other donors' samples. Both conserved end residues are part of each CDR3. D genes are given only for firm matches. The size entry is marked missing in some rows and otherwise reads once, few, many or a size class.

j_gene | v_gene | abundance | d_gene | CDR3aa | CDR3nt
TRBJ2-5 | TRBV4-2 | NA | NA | CASSQTRAIWETQYF | TGTGCCAGCAGCCAAACCAGAGCAATATGGGAGACCCAGTACTTC
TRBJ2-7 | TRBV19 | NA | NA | CASSRGGYEQYF | TGTGCCAGTAGTAGAGGGGGGTACGAGCAGTACTTC
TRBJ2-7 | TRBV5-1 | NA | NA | CASSLDTSFGRLEQYF | TGCGCCAGCAGCTTGGATACCTCTTTTGGACGTCTCGAGCAGTACTTC
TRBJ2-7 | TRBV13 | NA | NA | CASSLVHSFGASGEQYF | TGTGCCAGCAGCTTAGTTCATTCGTTTGGCGCGTCCGGGGAGCAGTACTTC
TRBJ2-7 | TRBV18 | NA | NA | CASSPPDSYEQYF | TGTGCCAGCTCACCCCCGGACTCCTACGAGCAGTACTTC
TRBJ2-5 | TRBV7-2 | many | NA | CASSLADRPQTQYF | TGTGCCAGCAGCTTAGCCGACCGCCCACAGACCCAGTACTTC
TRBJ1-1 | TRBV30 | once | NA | CAWSVNSNTEAFF | TGTGCCTGGAGTGTAAACTCGAACACTGAAGCTTTCTTT
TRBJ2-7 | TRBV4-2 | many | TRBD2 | CASSQVLAAPYEQYF | TGTGCCAGCAGCCAAGTCCTAGCGGCCCCCTACGAGCAGTACTTC
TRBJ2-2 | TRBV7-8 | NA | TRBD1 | CAGSSLTGGTGELFF | TGTGCCGGCAGCTCATTAACAGGGGGCACCGGGGAGCTGTTTTTT
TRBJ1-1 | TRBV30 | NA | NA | CAWSVGSGNTEAFF | TGTGCCTGGAGTGTAGGTTCAGGGAACACTGAAGCTTTCTTT
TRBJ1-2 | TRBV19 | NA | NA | CASSIQGRDYGYTF | TGTGCCAGTAGTATTCAGGGGCGCGACTATGGCTACACCTTC
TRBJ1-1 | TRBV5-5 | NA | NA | CASSAEENTEAFF | TGTGCCAGCAGCGCTGAGGAGAACACTGAAGCTTTCTTT
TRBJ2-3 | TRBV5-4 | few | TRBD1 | CASSDGTDQSTDTQYF | TGTGCCAGCAGCGATGGGACAGATCAATCCACAGATACGCAGTATTTT
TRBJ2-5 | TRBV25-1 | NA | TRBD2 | CASRPGKGREEETQYF | TGTGCCAGCAGGCCAGGAAAGGGACGGGAGGAAGAGACCCAGTACTTC
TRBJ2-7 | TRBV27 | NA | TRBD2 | CASSFPGLAGVEQYF | TGTGCCAGCAGCTTCCCGGGACTAGCGGGAGTCGAGCAGTACTTC
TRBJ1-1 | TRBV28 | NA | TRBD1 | CASTRDRGRLGAFF | TGTGCCAGCACTCGGGACAGGGGGCGACTGGGGGCTTTCTTT
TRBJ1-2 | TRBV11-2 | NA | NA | CASSLGGFYGYTF | TGTGCCAGCAGCTTGGGAGGGTTCTATGGCTACACCTTC
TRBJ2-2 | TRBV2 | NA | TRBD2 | CASRALSGKISYTGELFF | TGTGCCAGCAGGGCCCTTAGCGGGAAGATCTCTTACACCGGGGAGCTGTTTTTT
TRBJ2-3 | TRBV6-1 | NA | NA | CASVMDLTDTQYF | TGTGCCAGCGTGATGGACCTCACAGATACGCAGTATTTT
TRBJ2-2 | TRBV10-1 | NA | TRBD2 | CASSNSGRAGAGELFF | TGCGCCAGCAGTAATAGCGGGAGGGCCGGGGCCGGGGAGCTGTTTTTT
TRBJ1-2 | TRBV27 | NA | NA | CASSFGPMVGYTF | TGTGCCAGCAGTTTTGGCCCCATGGTAGGCTACACCTTC
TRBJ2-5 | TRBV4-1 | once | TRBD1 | CASSQVSSRTGEETQYF | TGCGCCAGCAGCCAAGTTTCCTCTCGAACAGGGGAAGAGACCCAGTACTTC
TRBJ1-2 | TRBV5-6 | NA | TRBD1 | CASSQDRRNGYTF | TGTGCCAGCAGCCAGGACAGGAGGAATGGCTACACCTTC
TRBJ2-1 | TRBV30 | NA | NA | CAWSVSGPSRSEQFF | TGTGCCTGGAGTGTATCAGGGCCCTCGCGTAGTGAGCAGTTCTTC
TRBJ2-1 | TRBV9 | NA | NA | CASSPRQGGTYNEQFF | TGTGCCAGCAGCCCCCGACAGGGAGGGACCTACAATGAGCAGTTCTTC
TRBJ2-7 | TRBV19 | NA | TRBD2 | CASSPVGTSGSSAAYEQYF | TGTGCCAGTAGTCCAGTCGGGACTAGCGGGAGTTCGGCGGCTTACGAGCAGTACTTC
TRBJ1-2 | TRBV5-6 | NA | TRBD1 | CASSFVTGGYGYTF | TGTGCCAGCAGCTTCGTTACAGGGGGCTATGGCTACACCTTC
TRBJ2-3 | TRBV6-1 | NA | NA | CASSLADTQYF | TGTGCCAGTAGTCTCGCGGATACGCAGTATTTT
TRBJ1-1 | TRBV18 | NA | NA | CASSPPNANTEAFF | TGTGCCAGCTCACCACCAAACGCGAACACTGAAGCTTTCTTT
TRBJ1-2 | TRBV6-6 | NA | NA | CASSLGSNYGYTF | TGTGCCAGCAGTTTGGGGAGTAACTATGGCTACACCTTC
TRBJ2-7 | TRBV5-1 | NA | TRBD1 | CASSSGPGTGGYGPTGQYF | TGCGCCAGCAGCTCGGGACCCGGGACAGGGGGCTATGGCCCTACGGGGCAGTACTTC
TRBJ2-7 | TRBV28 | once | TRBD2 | CAISGRQTYEQYF | TGTGCGATCAGCGGGAGGCAAACCTACGAGCAGTACTTC
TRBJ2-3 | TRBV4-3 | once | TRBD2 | CASSQELGAGSTDTQYF | TGCGCCAGCAGCCAAGAGCTTGGAGCGGGGAGCACAGATACGCAGTATTTT
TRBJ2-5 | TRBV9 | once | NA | CASSVRGAAEGTQYF | TGTGCCAGCAGCGTGAGGGGCGCGGCCGAGGGGACCCAGTACTTC
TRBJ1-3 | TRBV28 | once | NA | CASSLGLLSSGNTIYF | TGTGCCAGCAGTTTAGGCCTGCTGAGCTCTGGAAACACCATATATTTT
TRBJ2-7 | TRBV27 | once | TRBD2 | CASARVAGSYEQYF | TGTGCCAGCGCCAGGGTAGCGGGGTCCTACGAGCAGTACTTC
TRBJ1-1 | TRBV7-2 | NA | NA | CASSLGSPLLWAFF | TGTGCCAGCAGCCTCGGGTCCCCCCTATTATGGGCTTTCTTT
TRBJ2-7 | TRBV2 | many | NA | CASSESLIEGREQYF | TGTGCCAGCAGTGAGTCACTAATAGAAGGGAGGGAGCAGTACTTC
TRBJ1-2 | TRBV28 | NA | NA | CASSTSGWGLGYTF | TGTGCCAGCAGTACCAGCGGGTGGGGGCTAGGCTACACCTTC
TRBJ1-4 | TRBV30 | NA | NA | CACRRGPEKLFF | TGTGCCTGCCGACGAGGGCCTGAAAAACTGTTTTTT
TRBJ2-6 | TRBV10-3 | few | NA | CAISERGTGANVLTF | TGTGCCATCAGTGAAAGAGGGACTGGGGCCAACGTCCTGACTTTC
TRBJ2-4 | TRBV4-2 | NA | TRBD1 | CASSPRDRGSNIQYF | TGTGCCAGCAGCCCTCGGGACAGGGGATCAAACATTCAGTACTTC
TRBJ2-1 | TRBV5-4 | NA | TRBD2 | CASSLVGTSRSNEQFF | TGTGCCAGCAGCTTGGTGGGGACTAGCAGATCCAATGAGCAGTTCTTC
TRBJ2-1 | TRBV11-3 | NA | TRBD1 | CASSPGQDFGGEQFF | TGTGCCAGCAGCCCGGGACAGGACTTTGGGGGGGAGCAGTTCTTC
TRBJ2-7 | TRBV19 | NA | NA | CASARDGAYEQYF | TGTGCCAGTGCCCGGGACGGGGCCTACGAGCAGTACTTC